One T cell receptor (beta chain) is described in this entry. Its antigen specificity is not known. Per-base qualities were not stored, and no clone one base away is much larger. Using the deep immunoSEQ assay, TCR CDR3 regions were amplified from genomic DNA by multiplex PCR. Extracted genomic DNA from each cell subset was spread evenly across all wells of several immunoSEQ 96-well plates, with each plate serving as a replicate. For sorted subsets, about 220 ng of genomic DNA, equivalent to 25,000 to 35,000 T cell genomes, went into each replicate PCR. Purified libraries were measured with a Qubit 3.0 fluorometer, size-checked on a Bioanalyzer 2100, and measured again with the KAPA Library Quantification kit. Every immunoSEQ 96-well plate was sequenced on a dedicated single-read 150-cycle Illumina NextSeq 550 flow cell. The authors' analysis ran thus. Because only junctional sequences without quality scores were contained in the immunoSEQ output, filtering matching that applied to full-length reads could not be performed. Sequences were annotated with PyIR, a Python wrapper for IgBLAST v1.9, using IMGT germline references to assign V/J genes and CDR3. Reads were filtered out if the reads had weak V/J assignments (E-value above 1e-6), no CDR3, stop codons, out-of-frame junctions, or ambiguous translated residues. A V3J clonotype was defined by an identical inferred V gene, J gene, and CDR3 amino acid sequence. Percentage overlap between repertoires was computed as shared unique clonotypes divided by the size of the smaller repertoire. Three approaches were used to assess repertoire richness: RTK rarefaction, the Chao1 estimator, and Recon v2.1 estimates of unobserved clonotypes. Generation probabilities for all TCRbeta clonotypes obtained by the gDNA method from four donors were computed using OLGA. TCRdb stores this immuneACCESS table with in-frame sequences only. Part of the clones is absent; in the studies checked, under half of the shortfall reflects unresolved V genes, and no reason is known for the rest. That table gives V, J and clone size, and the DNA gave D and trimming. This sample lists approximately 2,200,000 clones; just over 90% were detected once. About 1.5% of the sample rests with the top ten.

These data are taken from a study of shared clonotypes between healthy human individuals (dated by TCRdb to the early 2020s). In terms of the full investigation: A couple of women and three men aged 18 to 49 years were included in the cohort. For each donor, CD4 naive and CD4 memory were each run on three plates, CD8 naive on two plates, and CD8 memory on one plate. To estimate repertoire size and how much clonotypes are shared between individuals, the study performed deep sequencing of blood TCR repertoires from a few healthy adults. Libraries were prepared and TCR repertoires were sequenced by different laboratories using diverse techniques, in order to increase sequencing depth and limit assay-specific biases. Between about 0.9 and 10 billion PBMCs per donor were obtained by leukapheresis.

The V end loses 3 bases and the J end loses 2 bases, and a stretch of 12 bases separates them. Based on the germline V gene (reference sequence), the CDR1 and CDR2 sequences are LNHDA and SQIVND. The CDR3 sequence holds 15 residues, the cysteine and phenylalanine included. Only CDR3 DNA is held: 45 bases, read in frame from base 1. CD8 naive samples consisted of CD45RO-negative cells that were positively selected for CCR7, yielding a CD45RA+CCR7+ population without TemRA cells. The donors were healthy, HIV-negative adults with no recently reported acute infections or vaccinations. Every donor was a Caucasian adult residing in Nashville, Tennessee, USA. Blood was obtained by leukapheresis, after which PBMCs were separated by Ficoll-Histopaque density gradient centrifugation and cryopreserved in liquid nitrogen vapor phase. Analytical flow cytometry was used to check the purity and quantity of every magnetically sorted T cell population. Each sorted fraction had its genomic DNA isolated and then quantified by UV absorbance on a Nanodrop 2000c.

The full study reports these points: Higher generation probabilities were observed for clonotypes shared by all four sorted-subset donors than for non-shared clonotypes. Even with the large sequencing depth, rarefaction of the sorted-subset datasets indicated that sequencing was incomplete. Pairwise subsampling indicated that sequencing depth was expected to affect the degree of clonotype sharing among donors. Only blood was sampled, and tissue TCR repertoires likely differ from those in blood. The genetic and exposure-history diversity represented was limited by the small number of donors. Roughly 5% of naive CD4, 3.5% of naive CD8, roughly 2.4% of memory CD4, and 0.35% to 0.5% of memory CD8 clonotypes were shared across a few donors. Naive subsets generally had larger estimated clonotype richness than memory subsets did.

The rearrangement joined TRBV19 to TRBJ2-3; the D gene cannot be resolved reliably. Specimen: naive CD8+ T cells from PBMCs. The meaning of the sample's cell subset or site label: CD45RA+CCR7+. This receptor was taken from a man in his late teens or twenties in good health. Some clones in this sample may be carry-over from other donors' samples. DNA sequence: TGTGCCAGTAGTATTCGGCAGGCGGACACAGATACGCAGTATTTT. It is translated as CASSIRQADTDTQYF.